The following is a T cell receptor (beta chain) sequence with its context. This sample is drawn from a study of cytomegalovirus exposure and HLA in healthy donors. PCR primers comprised 60 Vbeta and 13 Jbeta primers. The protocol was immunoSEQ multiplex PCR, while the TCRdb copy is restricted to in-frame clones and leaves out a portion. The sample carries under 200,000 clones, more than 65% recorded once. CDR1 is LNHDA, CDR2 SQIVND, per germline (reference sequence). The CDR3 totals 14 residues. Trimming stripped 4 bases from V and 4 bases from J, with 13 bases between. Sequenced sample: PBMCs. This receptor was obtained from a woman between 50 and 59 years old in good health and CMV-seronegative. V gene TRBV19 combines with J gene TRBJ1-2; D call uncertain. This CDR3 reads CASSKEGFAYGYTF. Written as DNA, the CDR3 is TGTGCCAGTAGTAAGGAGGGTTTCGCCTATGGCTACACCTTC.